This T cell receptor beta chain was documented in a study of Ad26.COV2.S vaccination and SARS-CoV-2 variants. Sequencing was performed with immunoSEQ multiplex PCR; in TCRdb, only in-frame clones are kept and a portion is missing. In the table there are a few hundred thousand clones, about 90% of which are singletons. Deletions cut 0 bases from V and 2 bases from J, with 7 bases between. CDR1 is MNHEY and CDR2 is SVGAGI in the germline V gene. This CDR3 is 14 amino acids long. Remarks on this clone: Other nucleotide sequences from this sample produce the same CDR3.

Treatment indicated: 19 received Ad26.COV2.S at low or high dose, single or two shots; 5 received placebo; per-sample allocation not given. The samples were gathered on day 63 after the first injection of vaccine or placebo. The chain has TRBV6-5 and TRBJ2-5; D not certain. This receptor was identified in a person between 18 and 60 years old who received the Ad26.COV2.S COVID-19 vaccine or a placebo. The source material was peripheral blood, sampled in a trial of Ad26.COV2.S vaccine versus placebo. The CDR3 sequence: CASSYSGSQETQYF. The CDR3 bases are TGTGCCAGCAGTTACTCAGGGTCTCAAGAGACCCAGTACTTC.